This is a list of T cell receptor beta chains from one sample in a study of regulatory T cells in long-lasting Graves disease. TCRdb called the multiplex PCR reads again in MiXCR, with one record for every CDR3 protein. The sample lists about 660,000 distinct CDR3 sequences, approximately 29% occurring once. The source was peripheral blood mononuclear cells (PBMCs), collected when the disease was refractory, from a patient treated with antithyroid drugs. These TCRs come from a female donor with Graves disease. Both conserved end residues are part of each CDR3. Fields, in order: D gene, J gene, V gene, clone size, CDR3 DNA, CDR3 protein. The D gene is left open where the match is weak. Size is omitted from some rows. Given values are once, few, many or a class for expanded clones.

>TRBD1|TRBJ1-4|TRBV2|.
TGTGCCAGCAGTGCTGGGACAGCCCTTAATGAAAAACTGTTTTTT
CASSAGTALNEKLFF
>.|TRBJ1-2|TRBV6-1|many
TGTGCCAGCAGTGACGACAGGATCTATGGCTACACCTTC
CASSDDRIYGYTF
>.|TRBJ2-7|TRBV2|few
TGTGCCAGCAGTGAATCCATATACGAGCAGTACTTC
CASSESIYEQYF
>.|TRBJ1-1|TRBV6-1|.
TGTGCCAGCACCTTCCCCGACACTGAAGCTTTCTTT
CASTFPDTEAFF
>.|TRBJ1-1|TRBV5-1|few
TGCGCCAGCAGGAATCTCTTGAACACTGAAGCTTTCTTT
CASRNLLNTEAFF
>.|TRBJ2-7|TRBV6-1|few
TGTGCCAGCCGGAGATCCGGAGACAGCTCCTACGAGCAGTACTTC
CASRRSGDSSYEQYF
>.|TRBJ1-2|TRBV4-1|.
TGCGCCAGCAGCCAGATCCGGCAGGGAGGCTATGGCTACACCTTC
CASSQIRQGGYGYTF
>.|TRBJ2-2|TRBV5-1|.
TGCGCCAGCAGCTCTGAAGGGGGGACCGGGGAGCTGTTTTTT
CASSSEGGTGELFF
>.|TRBJ1-1|TRBV12-3/TRBV12-4|many
TGTGCCAGCAGTTTAAGGGGGTCTAGCACTGAAGCTTTCTTT
CASSLRGSSTEAFF
>TRBD2|TRBJ2-3|TRBV2|.
TGTGCCAGCAGGAAGACTAGCGGGAGACAAGATACGCAGTATTTT
CASRKTSGRQDTQYF
>.|TRBJ1-1|TRBV10-3|.
TGTGCCATCAGTGAGTCGAACAGGGTAACTGAAGCTTTCTTT
CAISESNRVTEAFF
>.|TRBJ2-7|TRBV20-1|.
TGCAGTGCTATGGTCACCTCCTACGAGCAGTACTTC
CSAMVTSYEQYF
>TRBD1|TRBJ1-2|TRBV2|many
TGTGCCAGCAGTGGGGGACAGGGTGGCTATGGCTACACCTTC
CASSGGQGGYGYTF
>.|TRBJ1-5|TRBV7-8|few
TGTGCCAGCAGCTTAGCGACAGATGCCGGTCAGCCCCAGCATTTT
CASSLATDAGQPQHF
>TRBD1|TRBJ1-4|TRBV9|.
TGTGCCAGCAGCGCTGGACAGGCAACTAATGAAAAACTGTTTTTT
CASSAGQATNEKLFF
>.|TRBJ1-5|TRBV20-1|few
TGCAGTGCCGTGACCGATTATAGCAATCAGCCCCAGCATTTT
CSAVTDYSNQPQHF
>.|TRBJ2-7|TRBV6-5|.
TGTGCCAGCAGTTACGGTGTTCAGGACTACGAGCAGTACTTC
CASSYGVQDYEQYF
>.|TRBJ2-7|TRBV6-1|.
TGTGCCAGCAGCCTTAGCGGAGACCCCTCCTACGAGCAGTACTTC
CASSLSGDPSYEQYF
>.|TRBJ1-1|TRBV6-1|.
TGTGCCAGCAGTGAAGGGACAGCTCTAGGAGCTTTCTTT
CASSEGTALGAFF
>.|TRBJ2-7|TRBV11-3|.
TGTGTCAGCAGCTGGGGGCGGCTCAGCTACGAGCAGTACTTC
CVSSWGRLSYEQYF
>TRBD2|TRBJ2-5|TRBV13|few
TGTGCCAGCAGCTTCCTAAGCGGGAGGGGGAAAGAGACCCAGTACTTC
CASSFLSGRGKETQYF
>.|TRBJ2-2|TRBV28|few
TGTGCCAGCAGTTTAGATTGGGGCGGCACCGGGGAGCTGTTTTTT
CASSLDWGGTGELFF
>.|TRBJ1-5|TRBV2|few
TGTGCCAGCAGACCTCAGGGCGGTCAGCCCCAGCATTTT
CASRPQGGQPQHF
>.|TRBJ1-1|TRBV7-9|.
TGTGCCAGCAGCCAGACTGACAGAGGGGACACTGAAGCTTTCTTT
CASSQTDRGDTEAFF
>TRBD1|TRBJ2-7|TRBV11-2|many
TGTGCCAGCAGCGACTACAGGGGCCTACCGTACGAGCAGTACTTC
CASSDYRGLPYEQYF
>.|TRBJ1-6|TRBV28|many
TGTGCCAGCAGTCCACTATCAGGGCTGGGGAATTCACCCCTCCACTTT
CASSPLSGLGNSPLHF
>.|TRBJ1-1|TRBV12-3/TRBV12-4|many
TGTGCCAGCAGCCTCGGGAAAGAGAACACTGAAGCTTTCTTT
CASSLGKENTEAFF
>.|TRBJ1-4|TRBV20-1|.
TGCAGTGCTAGTGTCGGGGCAACTAATGAAAAACTGTTTTTT
CSASVGATNEKLFF
>.|TRBJ2-7|TRBV11-2|many
TGTGCCAGCAGCGCCTTACTGGATTCCTACGAGCAGTACTTC
CASSALLDSYEQYF
>TRBD1|TRBJ1-2|TRBV28|many
TGTGCCAGCAGACCCGGGACAGGAAATGGCTACACCTTC
CASRPGTGNGYTF
>TRBD1|TRBJ1-2|TRBV5-1|few
TGCGCCAGCAGCCCCTCACCCGGACAGGGCTATGGCTACACCTTC
CASSPSPGQGYGYTF
>TRBD1|TRBJ1-1|TRBV6-1|many
TGTGCCAGCAGTGAGGCTTCCGGGACAGGAGAAGCTTTCTTT
CASSEASGTGEAFF
>TRBD1|TRBJ2-5|TRBV2|many
TGTGCCAGCAGCACACAGGGGATACAAGAGACCCAGTACTTC
CASSTQGIQETQYF
>TRBD1|TRBJ1-2|TRBV9|.
TGTGCCAGCAGCGCCGGGACAGGGGGTGGCTACACCTTC
CASSAGTGGGYTF
>.|TRBJ1-1|TRBV7-9|.
TGTGCCAGCAGCCCAGACAGACCTGACACTGAAGCTTTCTTT
CASSPDRPDTEAFF
>TRBD2|TRBJ2-5|TRBV20-1|.
TGCAGTGCTGCCCCCCTAGCGGGAGTGCAAGAGACCCAGTACTTC
CSAAPLAGVQETQYF
>TRBD1|TRBJ1-2|TRBV6-1|.
TGTGCCAGCAGCGCCATGACAGGGCTTTGGGGTGGCTACACCTTC
CASSAMTGLWGGYTF
>.|TRBJ1-1|TRBV28|.
TGTGCCAGCAGCGCCCTGACAGCCCCGTCAACCGTAGCTTTCTTT
CASSALTAPSTVAFF
>TRBD1|TRBJ2-7|TRBV27|few
TGTGCCAGCAGTTTCGCCGGACAGGGAGCCTACGAGCAGTACTTC
CASSFAGQGAYEQYF
>.|TRBJ1-1|TRBV5-1|.
TGCGCCAGCAGCCATGACGGGGTCACTGAAGCTTTCTTT
CASSHDGVTEAFF
>.|TRBJ1-4|TRBV6-5|few
TGTGCCAGCAGTTACTCGACAGGAAGGGGGTTCCGAAATGAAAAACTGTTTTTT
CASSYSTGRGFRNEKLFF
>.|TRBJ2-7|TRBV12-3/TRBV12-4|.
TGTGCCAGCAGTTTATTTTTAGGGCCTAACTCCTACGAGCAGTACTTC
CASSLFLGPNSYEQYF
>TRBD1|TRBJ1-6|TRBV30|few
TGTGCCTCCCGACAGGGCGTAGGTTCACCCCTCCACTTT
CASRQGVGSPLHF
>TRBD2|TRBJ2-7|TRBV13|.
TGTGCCAGCAGCACGGATAGCGGGACCCCCTCCTACGAGCAGTACTTC
CASSTDSGTPSYEQYF